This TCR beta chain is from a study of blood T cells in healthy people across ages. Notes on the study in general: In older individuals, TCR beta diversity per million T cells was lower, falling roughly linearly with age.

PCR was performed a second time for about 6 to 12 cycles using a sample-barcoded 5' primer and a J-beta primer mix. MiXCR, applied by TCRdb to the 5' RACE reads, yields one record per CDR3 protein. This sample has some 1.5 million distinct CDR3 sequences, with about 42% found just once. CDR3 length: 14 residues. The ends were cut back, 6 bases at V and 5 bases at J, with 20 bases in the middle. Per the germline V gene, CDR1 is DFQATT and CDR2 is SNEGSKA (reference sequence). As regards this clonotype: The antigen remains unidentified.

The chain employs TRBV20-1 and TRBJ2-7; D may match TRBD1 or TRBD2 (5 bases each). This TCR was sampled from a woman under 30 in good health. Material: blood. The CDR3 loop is CSAPLREGSDEQYF. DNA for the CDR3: TGCAGTGCCCCACTCCGAGAGGGGAGCGACGAGCAGTACTTC.